The 27 T cell receptor beta chains given below trace back to one sample, sequenced in a study of human T cells and chemical hapten exposure. The time point denotes: patch test 3, about 24 weeks after DPC sensitization. Treatment in this sample: therapeutic diphenylcyclopropenone sensitization with weekly scalp DPC. TCRdb reprocessed the RACE reads via MiXCR and lists one record per CDR3 protein. The sample includes just under 65,000 distinct CDR3 sequences, 11% of them seen just once. The sample was whole blood, taken in connection with sensitization to the hapten diphenylcyclopropenone (DPC). These receptors all come from a young woman with alopecia areata. Some clones in this sample may be carry-over from other donors' samples.

This clonotype occurred a few times. This chain joins TRBV18 and TRBJ2-1; no firm D call. Trimming stripped 0 bases from V and 5 bases from J, with 5 bases between. Germline-derived CDR1 and CDR2 are KGHSH and LQKENI. The CDR3 runs to 13 residues. Here the CDR3 reads CASSPPLDNEQFF. The CDR3, as DNA: TGTGCCAGCTCACCACCATTAGACAATGAGCAGTTCTTC.

As for this clonotype: The junction differs from germline at one of its ends, possibly a read error. V usage is TRBV7-2 and J usage is TRBJ2-1; the match to TRBD2 covers 13 bases. Germline CDR1 is SGHTA and CDR2 is FQGNSA. The CDR3 runs 15 residues. The CDR3 bases are TGTGCCAGCAGCTTAGAAGGGACTAGCGGGGCCCCTCTGGTCTTC. It codes for CASSLEGTSGAPLVF.

V is TRBV7-9 and J is TRBJ2-3; D unresolved. V shed 11 bases and J shed 0 bases, with 6 bases lying between them. The length of the CDR3 is 11 residues. The germline V gene has CDR1 SEHNR and CDR2 FQNEAQ (reference sequence). The CDR3 reads CALTSTDTQYF. The CDR3 DNA reads TGTGCCTTAACTAGCACAGATACGCAGTATTTT. Drawing the rest from reference TRBV7-9 and TRBJ2-3, the complete variable domain is DTGVSQNPRHKITKRGQNVTFRCDPISEHNRLYWYRQTLGQGPEFLTYFQNEAQLEKSRLLSDRFSAERPKGSFSTLEIQRTEQGDSAMYLCALTSTDTQYFGPGTRLTVL.

This clonotype was counted only a few times. This chain connects TRBV6-2 or TRBV6-3 to TRBJ1-5, with 9 bases fitting TRBD1. The CDR3 sequence is 16 residues long. Trimming removed 6 bases from V and 5 bases from J; junction bases left unmatched: 11. Germline values: CDR1 MNHEY, CDR2 SVGEGT. The chain's CDR3 is CASSLTGGGGDQPQHF. In nucleotides, the CDR3 is TGTGCCAGCAGCCTTACAGGGGGCGGTGGGGATCAGCCCCAGCATTTT.

V usage is TRBV20-1 and J usage is TRBJ2-7, with 7 bases matching TRBD1. V dropped 4 bases and J dropped 6; count of bases not matched to a gene: 9. The CDR3 contains 13 residues. CDR1 DFQATT and CDR2 SNEGSKA come from the germline V gene (reference sequence). The chain's CDR3 is CSANQDRVAEQYF. The CDR3 DNA reads TGCAGTGCTAATCAAGACAGGGTGGCCGAGCAGTACTTC.

This sequence joins TRBV29-1 and TRBJ1-2, with D possibly matching TRBD1 (6 bases). The CDR3 sequence is 12 residues long. V was pared by 3 bases and J by 3 bases, with 8 bases between. Germline lookup yields CDR1 SQVTM and CDR2 ANQGSEA. The CDR3 coding sequence is TGCAGCGTTGACAGGGGCGACTATGGCTACACCTTC. It codes for CSVDRGDYGYTF.

V usage is TRBV29-1 and J usage is TRBJ2-5, with D possibly being TRBD2 (7 bases). The CDR3 extends over 13 amino acids. Germline CDR1 SQVTM, CDR2 ANQGSEA. V was cut by 4 bases and J by 5 bases, with 14 bases left in between. This chain's CDR3 is CSVAQGRGETQYF. CDR3 in DNA: TGCAGCGTTGCCCAGGGGAGGGGGGAGACCCAGTACTTC.

The rearrangement links TRBV7-9 to TRBJ1-5, with D possibly TRBD1 on 5 matching bases. CDR3 length: 13 residues. Trimming removed 4 bases from V and 7 bases from J, with 11 bases in between. Germline V gene lookup returns CDR1 SEHNR and CDR2 FQNEAQ (reference sequence). Written as DNA, the CDR3 is TGTGCCAGCAGCTCGGGGGGTGCGCAGCCCCAGCATTTT. It codes for CASSSGGAQPQHF.

The chain employs TRBV5-1 and TRBJ2-7, with TRBD2 as a possible D gene (6 bases). This CDR3 has 15 amino acids. V lost 0 bases to trimming and J lost 0 bases, with 10 bases between them. The germline CDR1 and CDR2 sequences are SGHRS and YFSETQ. In DNA, the CDR3 is TGCGCCAGCAGCTTGGACGGAGGGAGCTCCTACGAGCAGTACTTC. Translated: CASSLDGGSSYEQYF.

This clonotype was found a few times. The chain has TRBV5-1 and TRBJ2-1; the D gene is possibly TRBD1 (6 bases). CDR1 SGHRS and CDR2 YFSETQ come from the germline V gene. This CDR3 is built from 15 residues. The V gene lost 4 bases and the J gene lost 6 bases, with 17 bases spanning the gap. The CDR3 is CASSPDLGALNEQFF. In nucleotides, the CDR3 is TGCGCCAGCAGCCCTGACTTGGGGGCCCTCAATGAGCAGTTCTTC.

The chain has TRBV6-2 or TRBV6-3 and TRBJ2-5; possible D gene TRBD2, 5 bases. The CDR3 consists of 13 residues. The germline CDR1 and CDR2 sequences are MNHEY and SVGEGT. V was clipped by 10 bases and J by 2 bases, with 14 bases between them. This chain's CDR3 is CAIQRRAQETQYF. The CDR3 nucleotides are TGTGCCATCCAAAGGCGGGCGCAAGAGACCCAGTACTTC.

The rearrangement uses TRBV1 and TRBJ2-3; no DNA check was done on the table's D call, TRBD1. TRBV1 is a pseudogene segment. This CDR3 region has 17 residues. The CDR3 DNA reads as TGCACCAGCAGCCAAGCCCTTCAGGGGCCCAGCACAGATACGCAGTATTTT. Its translation: CTSSQALQGPSTDTQYF.

This clonotype was counted only a few times. This rearrangement joins TRBV3-1 to TRBJ2-7; 7 nucleotides line up with TRBD1. The trim removed 0 bases at V and 1 base at J, leaving 3 bases unmatched. There are 15 residues in the CDR3. Germline V lookup: CDR1 LGHDT, CDR2 YNNKEL (reference sequence). CDR3 sequence (DNA): TGTGCCAGCAGCCAAGAAGGGGGCAAGTCCTACGAGCAGTACTTC. It yields the protein CASSQEGGKSYEQYF.

This clonotype was counted ten times or more. This chain links TRBV4-3 with TRBJ2-7; 7 bases agree with TRBD1. V was clipped by 4 bases and J by 5 bases; unmatched bases: 5. Germline CDR1 is LGHNA and CDR2 is YSLEER. This CDR3 has 13 residues. CDR3 in DNA: TGCGCCAGCAGCCCGAACAGGGGCCACGAGCAGTACTTC. Protein product: CASSPNRGHEQYF.

Only a few counts were recorded for this clonotype. The V gene is TRBV6-5, the J gene TRBJ2-7, with D tentatively TRBD1 (6 bases). The germline CDR1 and CDR2 sequences are MNHEY and SVGAGI. V was clipped by 6 bases and J by 4 bases, with 19 bases between them. This CDR3 has 15 amino acids. CDR3 amino acids: CASSRTGTRLYEQYF. The CDR3 nucleotides read TGTGCCAGCAGCCGAACCGGGACACGACTTTACGAGCAGTACTTC.

This clonotype was counted between two and nine times. The chain joins TRBV27 to TRBJ1-1; D is perhaps TRBD1 (5 bases). The CDR3 extends over 14 amino acids. Trimming removed 7 bases at V and 6 bases at J, with 18 bases between. Per the germline V gene, CDR1 is MNHEY and CDR2 is SMNVEV (reference sequence). This CDR3 reads CASNTLGVGAEAFF. The CDR3 nucleotides are TGTGCCAGCAACACCCTGGGGGTGGGGGCTGAAGCTTTCTTT.

The sample holds a few counts of this clonotype. The chain links TRBV6-2 or TRBV6-3 to TRBJ1-5; D possibly corresponds to TRBD1 (6 bases). Germline V gene lookup returns CDR1 MNHEY and CDR2 SVGEGT. Trimming stripped 4 bases from V and 5 bases from J, with 15 bases between. The CDR3 is made up of 15 amino acids. CDR3 nucleotides: TGTGCCAGCAGTTTCCAAGGGGGAGCGGATCAGCCCCAGCATTTT. It translates to CASSFQGGADQPQHF.

In this sample, this clonotype turned up a few times. This sequence joins TRBV9 and TRBJ2-7; D possibly corresponds to TRBD2 (5 bases). The V gene lost 0 bases and the J gene lost 2 bases, with 9 bases spanning the gap. The CDR3 contains 14 residues. Germline V CDR1 and CDR2: SGDLS, YYNGEE. CDR3: CASSVGGSAYEQYF. CDR3 DNA sequence: TGTGCCAGCAGCGTAGGAGGGAGCGCCTACGAGCAGTACTTC.

This clonotype was detected a few times. The V call is TRBV5-4, the J call TRBJ2-1; D possibly corresponds to TRBD2 (6 bases). In germline, CDR1 is SGHNT, CDR2 YYREEE (reference sequence). V was clipped by 4 bases and J by 7 bases, with 18 bases between them. This CDR3 region has 15 residues. CDR3 DNA sequence: TGTGCCAGCAGCAACCGGGACTCGGGGAGGAATGAGCAGTTCTTC. Its protein is CASSNRDSGRNEQFF.

At least ten counts were recorded for this clonotype. The rearrangement joins TRBV5-1 to TRBJ1-5; TRBD1 is a possible D gene (5 bases). CDR3 length: 15 residues. Germline values: CDR1 SGHRS, CDR2 YFSETQ. Trimming cost V 2 bases and J 1 base, with 10 bases left between them. The CDR3 region is CASSFSGNSNQPQHF. Here the CDR3 DNA reads TGCGCCAGCAGCTTCTCAGGGAACAGCAATCAGCCCCAGCATTTT.

The CDR3 DNA follows: TGTGCCAGCAGCCCCGGGGGGGCGGAGACCCAGTACTTC. This sequence encodes CASSPGGAETQYF. This sequence joins TRBV5-4 and TRBJ2-5, with 8 bases that match TRBD2. CDR3 length: 13 residues. J gave up 5 bases and V 4 bases, and 4 bases lay outside the gene matches. The V gene's germline CDR1 is SGHNT and CDR2 YYREEE (reference sequence).

This clonotype showed up just a few times. The rearrangement links TRBV20-1 to TRBJ2-7; 7 bases match TRBD1. Germline V lookup: CDR1 DFQATT, CDR2 SNEGSKA (reference sequence). The V gene end was trimmed by 5 bases and the J gene end by 2 bases; junction bases not matched to a gene: 12. The CDR3 runs to 15 residues. This chain's CDR3 is CSAETGRLLAYEQYF. The CDR3 nucleotides are TGCAGTGCTGAGACAGGGCGTCTCCTTGCCTACGAGCAGTACTTC.

This rearrangement joins TRBV7-9 to TRBJ2-1, with 8 bases aligning to TRBD1. The CDR3 has 17 amino acids. The germline CDR1 and CDR2 sequences are SEHNR and FQNEAQ (reference sequence). V lost 4 bases, J lost 4 bases, and 12 bases stayed unmatched. CDR3 in amino acids: CASSYLPGQDSYNEQFF. The DNA of the CDR3 is TGTGCCAGCAGCTATCTTCCGGGACAGGATAGTTACAATGAGCAGTTCTTC.

This clonotype was detected many times. The chain carries TRBV11-2 and TRBJ2-7; 10 nucleotides align to TRBD2. Germline lookup yields CDR1 SGHAT and CDR2 FQNNGV. The junction had 10 bases not matched to a gene; V was cut back by 5 bases and J by 6 bases. CDR3 length: 15 amino acids. The CDR3 loop reads CASSRPLAGVLEQYF. The CDR3 nucleotides read TGTGCCAGCAGCAGACCCCTAGCGGGGGTCCTCGAGCAGTACTTC.

A few counts support this clonotype. The V gene is TRBV20-1, the J gene TRBJ2-1, with D unclear. Looked up from germline, CDR1 is DFQATT and CDR2 is SNEGSKA (reference sequence). The CDR3 runs 10 residues. V lost 4 bases to trimming and J lost 8 bases, with 6 bases between them. This chain's CDR3 is CSATHYEQFF. The CDR3 DNA reads TGCAGTGCTACCCATTATGAGCAGTTCTTC.

This chain connects TRBV5-1 to TRBJ2-1, with D possibly being TRBD2 (5 bases). This CDR3 is built from 21 residues. Trimming left V 1 base short and J 0 bases short, with 26 bases between. Germline V gene data show CDR1 as SGHRS and CDR2 as YFSETQ. The CDR3 spells CASSLKTGLSITKNSYNEQFF. The CDR3 DNA reads as TGCGCCAGCAGCTTGAAAACCGGACTGTCGATAACAAAAAACTCCTACAATGAGCAGTTCTTC.

J is TRBJ2-2 and V is TRBV19; 7 nucleotides agree with TRBD1. This CDR3 is 16 amino acids long. Germline CDR1 and CDR2: LNHDA and SQIVND (reference sequence). Trimming removed 1 base from V and 3 bases from J; junction bases left unmatched: 5. DNA of the CDR3: TGTGCCAGTAGTATAGTAACAGGGGTAGACACCGGGGAGCTGTTTTTT. Translating gives CASSIVTGVDTGELFF.